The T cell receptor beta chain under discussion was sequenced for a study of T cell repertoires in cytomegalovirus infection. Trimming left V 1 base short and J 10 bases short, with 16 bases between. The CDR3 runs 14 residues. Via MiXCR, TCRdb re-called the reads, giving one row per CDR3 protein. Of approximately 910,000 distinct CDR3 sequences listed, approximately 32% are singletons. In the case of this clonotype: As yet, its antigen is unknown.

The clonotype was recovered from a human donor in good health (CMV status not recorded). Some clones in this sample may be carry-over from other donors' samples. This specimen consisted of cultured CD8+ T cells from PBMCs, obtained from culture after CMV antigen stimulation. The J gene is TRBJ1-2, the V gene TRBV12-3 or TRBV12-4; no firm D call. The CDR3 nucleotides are TGTGCCAGCAGTTTAGGGCAGCTCCGGATTGACTACACCTTC. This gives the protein CASSLGQLRIDYTF.